This TCR beta chain was identified in a study of T cell repertoires in cytomegalovirus infection. Looking at the study overall: CMV infection plus the matching HLA type was flagged by public TCR beta signatures.

TCRdb fed the reads into MiXCR, producing one record per CDR3 protein. The sample shows 200,000 to 300,000 distinct CDR3 sequences, approximately 13% of them seen only once. V shed 2 bases and J shed 4 bases, with 13 bases lying between them. The V gene's germline CDR1 is SGDLS and CDR2 YYNGEE. The CDR3 covers 15 residues. This clonotype was recorded a few times. The sample consisted of PBMCs. This clonotype was sampled from a human donor in good health (CMV status not recorded). Some clones in this sample may be carry-over from other donors' samples. The J gene is TRBJ2-1, the V gene TRBV9; D is undetermined. CDR3 DNA sequence: TGTGCCAGCAGCGTTGGGCTGCCTAGTTACAATGAGCAGTTCTTC. Translated: CASSVGLPSYNEQFF.